This note documents a single T cell receptor beta chain sequence. The antigen is undetermined. The assay was immunoSEQ multiplex PCR, and TCRdb's table has in-frame clones only and misses some. The sample gives about 16,000 clones, 70% to 90% of which show up once; 0.65% to 0.7% is in the top ten. These data originate in a study of OX40 agonist ivuxolimab in advanced cancers. Overall study: Therapy given before enrollment (anti-PD-1, anti-PD-L1 or anti-CTLA-4) was allowed, and around 40% had some. Partial responses were recorded for three patients, including one with hepatocellular carcinoma and two with cutaneous melanoma. Study-level findings and limits: At doses 0.1 to 3.0 mg/kg, CD4+ and CD8+ clones expanded.

CDR1 and CDR2 (germline): MRHNA, SNTAGT. The CDR3 consists of 14 residues. V gave up 5 bases and J gave up 7 bases; unmatched junction bases: 7. Sequencing used CD4+ or CD8+ T cells sorted from blood, obtained in a trial of the OX40 agonist ivuxolimab. The V and J genes are TRBV6-4 and TRBJ2-2, with 7 bases that match TRBD1. The TCR was taken from an adult with an advanced solid tumor such as melanoma, head and neck, liver or kidney cancer. CDR3 sequence (DNA): TGTGCCAGCAGTAGGACGACAGGGAACGGGGAGCTGTTTTTT. Translating gives CASSRTTGNGELFF.